This entry features one T cell receptor beta chain sequence. This table comes from immunoSEQ multiplex PCR, and its TCRdb copy is limited to in-frame clones, with some not included. The table includes 85,000 to 100,000 clones, nearly 97% detected once. The source of the sample is a study of technical replicates of blood from several donors. Trimming pared 7 bases from V and 5 bases from J, leaving 15 bases between. The CDR3 loop spans 13 amino acids. Germline lookup yields CDR1 SEHNR and CDR2 FQNEAQ (reference sequence). This rearrangement joins TRBV7-9 to TRBJ2-7; the D is unclear. Input material: T cells isolated from PBMCs. This TCR came from a human donor in good health. CDR3 region: CASTTSPLDEQYF. CDR3 bases: TGTGCCAGCACCACGAGCCCTCTGGACGAGCAGTACTTC.